These 18 T cell receptor beta chains came from one sample sequenced in a study of CD8 T cells in Susac syndrome. An amount of RNA that ranged from roughly 0.5 to 1 ug was reverse transcribed with random hexamers. TCRdb reprocessed the immunoSEQ multiplex PCR reads with MiXCR, giving one entry per CDR3 protein. Found here are around 77,000 distinct CDR3 sequences, nearly 96% of them singletons; the top ten hold 0.095% to 0.13%. Input material: CD4+ T cells from PBMCs. The receptors shown here come from a human donor with multiple sclerosis.

The V gene is TRBV20-1, the J gene TRBJ2-7; D ambiguous. Trimming took 4 bases from V and 0 from J, leaving 16 bases between them. This CDR3 has 15 amino acids. The V gene's germline CDR1 is DFQATT and CDR2 SNEGSKA (reference sequence). The DNA of the CDR3 is TGCAGTGCTACCCGAGACATCTTGAGCTCCTACGAGCAGTACTTC. Translated, it gives CSATRDILSSYEQYF.

The chain is built from TRBV7-9 and TRBJ2-5; no reliable D call. V was shortened by 1 base and J by 6 bases, with 9 bases between the two germline ends. Germline V lookup: CDR1 SEHNR, CDR2 FQNEAQ (reference sequence). The CDR3 has 13 residues. The CDR3 nucleotides are TGTGCCAGCAGCTTAGGCCTTGGAAAGACCCAGTACTTC. Amino acids: CASSLGLGKTQYF.

The V and J genes are TRBV11-1 and TRBJ2-5, with 7 bases that match TRBD1. The trim removed 5 bases at V and 3 bases at J, leaving 9 bases unmatched. The germline gives CDR1 SGHAT, CDR2 FQDESV (reference sequence). The CDR3 sequence is 15 residues long. The CDR3 loop reads CASSPDRVEEETQYF. The CDR3 nucleotides are TGTGCCAGCAGCCCAGACAGGGTGGAAGAAGAGACCCAGTACTTC.

The chain links TRBV6-2 or TRBV6-3 to TRBJ2-7; TRBD2 matches at 9 bases. Germline CDR1 and CDR2: MNHEY and SVGEGT. The CDR3 sequence is 16 residues long. The V segment lost 4 bases and the J segment 7 bases; nucleotides outside the gene matches: 14. This chain's CDR3 is CASSFPAGGPLDEQYF. The CDR3 DNA reads as TGTGCCAGCAGTTTCCCCGCGGGGGGGCCGTTGGATGAGCAGTACTTC.

V gene TRBV12-3 or TRBV12-4 combines with J gene TRBJ1-1, with D hard to call. V was trimmed by 9 bases and J by 1 base, leaving 9 bases between them. The CDR3 is 12 residues long. CDR3 region: CASAVRNTEAFF. CDR3 DNA sequence: TGTGCCAGTGCAGTAAGGAACACTGAAGCTTTCTTT.

V and J are TRBV6-1 and TRBJ2-5, with TRBD1 matching over 8 bases. Germline values: CDR1 MNHNS, CDR2 SASEGT. V lost 2 bases, J lost 5 bases, and 10 bases stayed unmatched. The CDR3 length is 16 residues. CDR3 DNA: TGTGCCAGCAGTGAATGGGACAGGTCCAATAGGGAGACCCAGTACTTC. This codes for CASSEWDRSNRETQYF.

The chain joins TRBV4-2 to TRBJ2-7; 7 bases fit TRBD1. The ends lost 1 base at V and 2 bases at J; junction bases unmatched: 5. Per germline, CDR1 LGHNA and CDR2 YNFKEQ. This CDR3 spans 15 amino acids. Here the CDR3 reads CASSQGNRGPYEQYF. The CDR3 DNA follows: TGTGCCAGCAGCCAAGGGAACAGGGGCCCCTACGAGCAGTACTTC.

The gene calls are TRBV12-3 or TRBV12-4 and TRBJ2-1, with 7 positions matching TRBD1. This CDR3 is 15 amino acids long. The V and J ends lost 6 bases and 0 bases, in that order; junction bases with no gene match: 5. The CDR3 DNA sequence: TGTGCCAGCAGCACGACAGGGAACTCCTACAATGAGCAGTTCTTC. This translates into CASSTTGNSYNEQFF.

J is TRBJ1-2 and V is TRBV19; a weak D match, TRBD1 (5 bases). The length of the CDR3 is 15 residues. Per germline, CDR1 LNHDA and CDR2 SQIVND (reference sequence). Trimming pared 6 bases from V and 6 bases from J, leaving 20 bases between. This CDR3 reads CASSPFVGRPHGYTF. CDR3 in DNA: TGTGCCAGTAGCCCCTTTGTGGGACGGCCCCATGGCTACACCTTC.

The CDR3 DNA follows: TGTGCCAGCCGTGGGACGGGGAGGGAGACCCAGTACTTC. Residues: CASRGTGRETQYF. This chain connects TRBV6-5 to TRBJ2-5; possibly TRBD2 for D (6 bases). The CDR3 covers 13 residues. The V and J ends lost 8 bases and 5 bases respectively, with 15 bases between them. The germline V gene has CDR1 MNHEY and CDR2 SVGAGI.

V gene TRBV29-1 combines with J gene TRBJ2-3; TRBD2 matches 12 bases. CDR3 length equals 16 residues. After removal of 7 bases from V and 6 bases from J, the junction contained 14 bases not matched to a gene. The germline gives CDR1 SQVTM, CDR2 ANQGSEA. The CDR3 DNA sequence: TGCAGCGCCGAACGAAGACTAGCGGGGGTCTTCGATACGCAGTATTTT. Amino acid sequence: CSAERRLAGVFDTQYF.

J is TRBJ1-6 and V is TRBV5-4, with TRBD1 identical over 9 bases. The CDR3 covers 16 residues. J was trimmed by 8 bases and V by 0 bases; bases with no gene match: 6. Germline loops: CDR1 SGHNT, CDR2 YYREEE (reference sequence). The CDR3 loop is CASSLAGGQGHSPLHF. CDR3 bases: TGTGCCAGCAGCTTGGCCGGGGGACAGGGCCATTCACCCCTCCACTTT.

This clonotype was seen once. The J gene is TRBJ1-3, the V gene TRBV30; D gene unclear. V was pared by 3 bases and J by 4 bases, with 10 bases between. The CDR3 runs to 13 residues. Germline CDR1 reads GTSNPN; CDR2 reads SVGIG (reference sequence). The CDR3 loop is CAWRPGTGNTIYF. CDR3 nucleotides: TGTGCCTGGAGGCCCGGAACGGGAAACACCATATATTTT.

The chain carries TRBV3-1 and TRBJ1-1; no clear D. The germline CDR1 and CDR2 sequences are LGHDT and YNNKEL (reference sequence). The CDR3 is made up of 13 amino acids. The ends were cut back, 4 bases at V and 4 bases at J, with 10 bases in the middle. CDR3: CASSPRLGTEAFF. In DNA form, the CDR3 reads TGTGCCAGCAGCCCAAGGCTGGGCACTGAAGCTTTCTTT.

The rearrangement links TRBV6-1 to TRBJ2-7; D is ambiguous. The CDR3 runs to 14 residues. From germline, CDR1 is MNHNS and CDR2 SASEGT. Trimming stripped 5 bases from V and 0 bases from J, with 11 bases between. The CDR3 protein is CASSSGRSSYEQYF. CDR3 in DNA: TGTGCCAGCAGTTCGGGTAGGAGCTCCTACGAGCAGTACTTC.

The chain is built from TRBV24-1 and TRBJ2-5; 7 bases line up with TRBD2. The CDR3 has 13 amino acids. The V gene end was trimmed by 10 bases and the J gene end by 5 bases; junction bases not matched to a gene: 9. Germline V gene lookup returns CDR1 KGHDR and CDR2 SFDVKD. The CDR3 reads CATATSPQETQYF. The DNA for the CDR3 is TGTGCCACAGCGACTAGCCCCCAGGAGACCCAGTACTTC.

The chain uses TRBV12-3 or TRBV12-4 and TRBJ2-7, with 7 bases lining up with TRBD2. There are 15 residues in the CDR3. V dropped 3 bases and J dropped 1; count of bases not matched to a gene: 6. This chain's CDR3 is CASSFNGGTSYEQYF. Here the CDR3 DNA reads TGTGCCAGCAGTTTTAACGGGGGGACGTCCTACGAGCAGTACTTC.

This sequence joins TRBV7-9 and TRBJ1-1, with 8 bases identical to TRBD1. This CDR3 contains 14 residues. V was pared by 5 bases and J by 9 bases, with 11 bases of the junction left unmatched. The germline V gene has CDR1 SEHNR and CDR2 FQNEAQ (reference sequence). The CDR3 sequence: CASSVTDRGRKAFF. As DNA, the CDR3 is TGTGCCAGCAGCGTAACAGACAGGGGTCGCAAAGCTTTCTTT.